The 12 T cell receptor beta chains below all came from one sample that was sequenced in a study of cytomegalovirus exposure and HLA in healthy donors. The protocol was immunoSEQ multiplex PCR, while the TCRdb copy is restricted to in-frame clones and leaves out a portion. The sample shows about 110,000 clones, around 82% of them seen only once. Material: PBMCs. These receptors were collected from a woman aged 18-29 years in good health and CMV-seronegative.

The chain employs TRBV27 and TRBJ1-2, with TRBD1 as a possible D gene (6 bases). The CDR3 contains 12 residues. The germline V gene encodes CDR1 MNHEY and CDR2 SMNVEV (reference sequence). The ends were cut back, 2 bases at V and 11 bases at J, with 12 bases in the middle. The CDR3 bases are TGTGCCAGCAGTTTAGATTACAGGGAATACACCTTC. Translation gives CASSLDYREYTF.

The chain uses TRBV5-1 and TRBJ2-2; 8 nucleotides line up with TRBD1. The CDR3 is 14 residues long. Trimming took 0 bases from V and 10 from J; bases not matched to a gene: 5. The germline CDR1 and CDR2 sequences are SGHRS and YFSETQ. CDR3 amino acids: CASSLVAGGAELFF. CDR3 bases: TGCGCCAGCAGCTTGGTGGCAGGGGGCGCGGAGCTGTTTTTT.

This clone was picked up one time. V gene TRBV28 combines with J gene TRBJ1-1; possible D gene TRBD1, 5 bases. V shed 5 bases and J shed 4 bases, with 14 bases lying between them. This CDR3 spans 14 amino acids. CDR1 MDHEN and CDR2 SYDVKM come from the germline V gene. CDR3 sequence reads: CASSRRWGGTEAFF. CDR3 nucleotide sequence: TGTGCCAGCAGTCGCCGTTGGGGGGGCACTGAAGCTTTCTTT.

This clone was found a few times. The chain combines TRBV6-6 with TRBJ1-6, with 7 bases aligning to TRBD1. Germline V gives CDR1 MNHNY, CDR2 SVGAGI (reference sequence). The CDR3 loop spans 15 amino acids. Trimming at V came to 6 bases and at J to 8 bases, leaving 10 bases not matched to a gene. This CDR3 is CASRPSDRLDSPLHF. CDR3 nucleotides: TGTGCCAGCAGGCCTTCGGACAGGTTGGATTCACCCCTCCACTTT.

The V gene is TRBV5-4, the J gene TRBJ1-2; D is undetermined. CDR1 SGHNT and CDR2 YYREEE come from the germline V gene (reference sequence). The CDR3 spans 12 residues. V was shortened by 0 bases and J by 4 bases, with 4 bases between the two germline ends. The CDR3 reads CASSLGVYGYTF. In nucleotides, the CDR3 is TGTGCCAGCAGCTTGGGAGTCTATGGCTACACCTTC.

The chain combines TRBV9 with TRBJ1-4; 10 bases line up with TRBD1. V shed 4 bases and J 8 bases; nucleotides not matched to a gene: 5. The CDR3 covers 14 residues. Per germline, CDR1 SGDLS and CDR2 YYNGEE. The CDR3 DNA is TGTGCCAGCAGCCCGGGACAGGGGACGGAAAAACTGTTTTTT. Encoded protein: CASSPGQGTEKLFF. Full variable domain (remainder filled in from reference TRBV9 and TRBJ1-4): DSGVTQTPKHLITATGQRVTLRCSPRSGDLSVYWYQQSLDQGLQFLIQYYNGEERAKGNILERFSAQQFPDLHSELNLSSLELGDSALYFCASSPGQGTEKLFFGSGTQLSVL.

This chain uses TRBV18 with TRBJ1-4, with 7 bases matching TRBD1. This CDR3 is 16 amino acids long. The germline V gene has CDR1 KGHSH and CDR2 LQKENI. V shed 5 bases and J 4 bases; nucleotides not matched to a gene: 10. CDR3 loop: CASSARRDSLNEKLFF. The CDR3 nucleotides are TGTGCCAGCTCAGCCCGCCGGGACAGCCTTAATGAAAAACTGTTTTTT.

The chain uses TRBV6-1 and TRBJ1-4; no definite D call. Trimming cost V 4 bases and J 0 bases, with 9 bases left between them. This CDR3 has 15 amino acids. Per the germline V gene, CDR1 is MNHNS and CDR2 is SASEGT. This chain's CDR3 is CASSVRVTTNEKLFF. The CDR3 DNA reads TGTGCCAGCAGTGTGAGGGTTACAACTAATGAAAAACTGTTTTTT.

This chain connects TRBV5-1 to TRBJ2-7; the match to TRBD1 covers 7 bases. The V gene end was trimmed by 1 base and the J gene end by 3 bases; junction bases not matched to a gene: 7. The CDR3 has 15 amino acids. Germline CDR1 SGHRS, CDR2 YFSETQ. The CDR3 sequence is CASSLQTGFNYEQYF. CDR3 nucleotides: TGCGCCAGCAGCTTGCAGACAGGGTTTAACTACGAGCAGTACTTC.

The V and J genes are TRBV28 and TRBJ1-5; tentatively, D is TRBD1 (6 bases). V was clipped by 8 bases and J by 3 bases, with 11 bases between them. This CDR3 region has 13 residues. Germline CDR1 reads MDHEN; CDR2 reads SYDVKM. The CDR3 DNA reads as TGTGCCAGCGCTACAGGGTTCAATCAGCCCCAGCATTTT. Translating gives CASATGFNQPQHF.

The genes are TRBV5-1 and TRBJ2-1, with unresolved D. This CDR3 contains 16 residues. V was shortened by 1 base and J by 4 bases, with 15 bases between the two germline ends. Germline V lookup: CDR1 SGHRS, CDR2 YFSETQ. DNA of the CDR3: TGCGCCAGCAGCTTGAGTTACGACAAAACATACAATGAGCAGTTCTTC. Amino acid sequence: CASSLSYDKTYNEQFF.

J is TRBJ1-1 and V is TRBV5-4, with TRBD1 as a possible D gene (5 bases). V was clipped by 0 bases and J by 7 bases, with 16 bases between them. This CDR3 comprises 15 residues. CDR1 and CDR2 (germline): SGHNT, YYREEE (reference sequence). The CDR3 loop reads CASSLGVSGGDEAFF. CDR3 nucleotide sequence: TGTGCCAGCAGCTTGGGAGTTTCGGGGGGTGATGAAGCTTTCTTT.